This TCR beta chain derives from a study of OX40 agonist ivuxolimab in advanced cancers. Notes on the study in general: There were, on average, more expanded clones in CD8+ T cells than in CD4+.

Concerning this clone itself: Its antigen is undetermined.

Only in-frame clones appear in the TCRdb table, and some are missing; sequencing was by immunoSEQ multiplex PCR. This table holds 42,000 or so clones, around four fifths found once. V lost 5 bases and J lost 8, with 20 bases in between. Per the germline V gene, CDR1 is SGHTA and CDR2 is FQGTGA. The CDR3 loop spans 15 amino acids. This chain links TRBV7-3 with TRBJ2-3; the D gene is possibly TRBD2 (5 bases). The receptor comes from an adult with an advanced solid tumor such as melanoma, head and neck, liver or kidney cancer. This specimen consisted of CD4+ or CD8+ T cells sorted from blood, obtained in a trial of the OX40 agonist ivuxolimab. CDR3 sequence: CASSLRAGPQVTQYF. For the CDR3, the DNA is TGTGCCAGCAGCCTCCGGGCGGGCCCCCAGGTTACGCAGTATTTT.